This record concerns one TCR beta chain sequence. Its antigen is not identified. TCR alpha and TCR beta cDNA libraries with sample barcodes and UMIs came from 5'RACE using constant-segment primers. One entry per CDR3 protein, called by TCRdb with MiXCR from the 5' RACE reads. The table records about 560,000 distinct CDR3 sequences, about 20% of them present only once. The data originate from a study of T-cell memory formation after mild COVID-19. The overall study: Clustering of TCRs was largely donor specific.

Germline CDR1 reads SQVTM; CDR2 reads ANQGSEA. This CDR3 has 14 residues. The V gene lost 4 bases and the J gene lost 2 bases, with 15 bases spanning the gap. Study-wide findings and caveats: Certain responding clones were present in pre-infection memory, suggesting participation of cross-reactive memory.

The V gene is TRBV29-1, the J gene TRBJ2-7; D gene ambiguous. Sequencing was done on a sample of PBMCs or a T cell subset sorted from them (not recorded which). The source is an adult woman who had mild COVID-19 (a few samples of this study predate the infection). Cell type and time point are not known. CDR3 DNA: TGCAGCGTTGCCATCCAACAACGAACCTACGAGCAGTACTTC. This codes for CSVAIQQRTYEQYF.